This T cell receptor (beta chain) was recorded in a study of a mutant IDH1 vaccine in newly diagnosed glioma (dated by TCRdb to the early 2020s). At the level of the whole study: Eight vaccinations were administered to patients in weeks 1, 3, 5, 7, 11, 15, 19 and 23, corresponding to visits V03 through V10. Vaccination started 4-6 weeks after radiotherapy alone, or was given together with temozolomide cycles in the groups whose treatment included chemotherapy. Of the approximately 35 treated patients, approximately 62% were male and around 40% were female, and the mean age was approximately 39 years. Prior to enrollment, patients had been given standard therapy consisting of radiotherapy alone, temozolomide alone, or radiochemotherapy with temozolomide, with the combination given to most patients. Peripheral blood samples were drawn at six visits, namely V03 (baseline), V05, V07, V10, V12 and V13. Longitudinal TCRB deep sequencing was done for 25 treated patients, wherever samples were available for exploratory analyses.

Of note for this clone: There is no known antigen for this receptor. No base quality values were provided; no much bigger clone lies one nucleotide off.

The library was obtained by the immunoSEQ multiplex PCR assay. Rearranged TCR beta chain sequences were amplified with the hsTCRB Kit following the manufacturer's protocol. An Illumina MiSeq was used to sequence the TCRB libraries. The paper's data handling went like this. The proprietary platform of the kit vendor was used for demultiplexing, trimming and gene mapping. TCRdb mirrors the immuneACCESS table, restricted to in-frame sequences. Some clones are absent from its copies; in checked studies, under half trace to an unresolved V gene, and the reason for the others is unknown. V, J and clone size were drawn from that table, and D and trimming were deduced from the DNA. In this sample the table shows around 62,000 clones, around nine tenths of which occur a single time. Less than 2% of the sample lies in the top ten. The time point label on this specimen signifies: week 11, during vaccination. A 20-mer mutant IDH1 peptide at 300 micrograms in Montanide made up each vaccine dose, which was injected subcutaneously together with topical imiquimod. Newly diagnosed WHO grade 3 or 4 IDH1-mutant astrocytomas showing loss of nuclear ATRX were present in the donors. The samples were drawn from NOA16, a multicentre, single-arm, open-label phase I trial in Germany that tested a mutant IDH1 peptide vaccine in humans for the first time. The DNeasy Blood and Tissue Kit was used to extract genomic DNA from EDTA blood for TCRB sequencing.

V is clipped by 1 base and J by 5 bases, and the sequence between their germline boundaries is 6 bases long. The germline V gene (reference sequence) specifies LNHDA as CDR1 and SQIVND as CDR2. The CDR3 contains 14 residues, cysteine and phenylalanine counted. Just CDR3 DNA is preserved here, 42 bases in frame from base 1. General study outcomes and caveats: The authors noted that analyses of patient blood samples could not be reproduced because of sample limitations. Vaccine-induced immune responses across multiple MHC alleles were detected in roughly 94% of patients. Pseudoprogression seemed to be unrelated to changes in the top peripheral T cell clonotypes found by TCRB sequencing. Availability determined which PBMC samples were chosen for TCRB deep sequencing.

The receptor chain draws on TRBV19 and TRBJ1-6, with no confidently assigned D gene. This TCR was recovered from a man aged 35-49 years with glioma. The material sequenced was PBMCs, taken from a glioma patient whose treatment included an IDH1 peptide vaccine. The DNA is TGTGCCAGTAGTATAGTGACGGATAATTCACCCCTCCACTTT. It is translated as CASSIVTDNSPLHF.